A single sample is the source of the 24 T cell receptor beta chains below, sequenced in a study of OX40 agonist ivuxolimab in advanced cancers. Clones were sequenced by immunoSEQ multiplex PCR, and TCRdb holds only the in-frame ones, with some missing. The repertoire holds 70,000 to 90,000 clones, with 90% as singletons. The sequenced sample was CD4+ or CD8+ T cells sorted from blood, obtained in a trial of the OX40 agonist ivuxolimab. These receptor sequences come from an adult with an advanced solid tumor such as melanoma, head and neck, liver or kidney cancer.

This CDR3 reads CASHGQGSPYGYTF. CDR3 nucleotides: TGTGCCAGCCACGGGCAGGGGAGCCCCTATGGCTACACCTTC. The rearrangement uses TRBV25-1 and TRBJ1-2, with a possible D match to TRBD1 (6 bases). Trimming removed 8 bases at V and 4 bases at J, with 17 bases between. Germline-derived CDR1 and CDR2 are MGHDK and SYGVNS. The CDR3 runs to 14 residues.

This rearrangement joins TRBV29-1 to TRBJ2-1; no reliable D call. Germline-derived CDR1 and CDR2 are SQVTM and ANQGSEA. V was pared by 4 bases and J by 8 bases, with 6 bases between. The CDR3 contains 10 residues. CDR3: CSVGSDEQFF. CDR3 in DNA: TGCAGCGTTGGTTCGGATGAGCAGTTCTTC.

The CDR3 DNA follows: TGTGCCAGCAGCAAAAGGGACAGGGATATAGCCAAAAACATTCAGTACTTC. Protein product: CASSKRDRDIAKNIQYF. The V gene is TRBV21-1, the J gene TRBJ2-4; whether TRBD1, the table's D call, matches the DNA was not checked. TRBV21-1 counts as a pseudogene. The CDR3 sequence is 17 residues long.

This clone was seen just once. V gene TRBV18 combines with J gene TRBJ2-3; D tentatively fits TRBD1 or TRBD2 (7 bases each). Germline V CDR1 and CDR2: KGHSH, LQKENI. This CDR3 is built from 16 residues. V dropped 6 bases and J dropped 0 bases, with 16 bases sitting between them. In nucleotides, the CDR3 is TGTGCCAGCTCGTCCCCAGGGGGGGCCAGCACAGATACGCAGTATTTT. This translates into CASSSPGGASTDTQYF.

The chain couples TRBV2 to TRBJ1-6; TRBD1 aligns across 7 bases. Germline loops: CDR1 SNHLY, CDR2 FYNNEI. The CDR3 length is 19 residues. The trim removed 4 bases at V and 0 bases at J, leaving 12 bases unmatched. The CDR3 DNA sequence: TGTGCCAGCAGTGTAAAGGGACAGTCAACGAGCTCCTATAATTCACCCCTCCACTTT. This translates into CASSVKGQSTSSYNSPLHF.

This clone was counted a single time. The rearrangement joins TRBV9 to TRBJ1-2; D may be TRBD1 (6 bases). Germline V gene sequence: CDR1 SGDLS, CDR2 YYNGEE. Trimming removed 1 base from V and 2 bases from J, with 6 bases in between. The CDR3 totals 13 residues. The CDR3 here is CASSVQGNYGYTF. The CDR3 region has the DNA TGTGCCAGCAGCGTACAGGGGAACTATGGCTACACCTTC. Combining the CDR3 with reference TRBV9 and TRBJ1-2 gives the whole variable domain DSGVTQTPKHLITATGQRVTLRCSPRSGDLSVYWYQQSLDQGLQFLIQYYNGEERAKGNILERFSAQQFPDLHSELNLSSLELGDSALYFCASSVQGNYGYTFGSGTRLTVV.

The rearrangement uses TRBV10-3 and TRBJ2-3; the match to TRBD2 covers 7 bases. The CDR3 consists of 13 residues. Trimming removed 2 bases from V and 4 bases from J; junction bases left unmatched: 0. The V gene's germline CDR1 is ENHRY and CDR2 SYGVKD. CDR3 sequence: CAISEAGADTQYF. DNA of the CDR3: TGTGCCATCAGTGAGGCGGGAGCAGATACGCAGTATTTT.

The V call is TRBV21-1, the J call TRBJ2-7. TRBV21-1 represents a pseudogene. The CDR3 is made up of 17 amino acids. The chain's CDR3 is CASSKALGQQDSYEQYF. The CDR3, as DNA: TGTGCCAGCAGCAAAGCGTTAGGGCAGCAAGACTCCTACGAGCAGTACTTC.

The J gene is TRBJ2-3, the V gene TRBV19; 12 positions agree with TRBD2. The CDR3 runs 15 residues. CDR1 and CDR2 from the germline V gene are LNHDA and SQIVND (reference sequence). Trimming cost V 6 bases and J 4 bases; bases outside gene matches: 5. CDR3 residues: CASSLAGGGADTQYF. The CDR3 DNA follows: TGTGCCAGTAGCCTAGCGGGAGGGGGCGCAGATACGCAGTATTTT.

The CDR3 sequence is CASSPLGGSTDTQYF. In DNA, the CDR3 is TGTGCCAGCTCACCACTCGGCGGGAGTACAGATACGCAGTATTTT. The V gene is TRBV18, the J gene TRBJ2-3, with 7 bases aligning to TRBD2. V shed 1 base and J 3 bases; nucleotides not matched to a gene: 4. In germline, CDR1 is KGHSH, CDR2 LQKENI. This CDR3 comprises 15 residues.

In DNA, the CDR3 is TGTGCCTGGAGTGGATACGGGACCCCCTCTTCGAATACGCAGTATTTT. As protein: CAWSGYGTPSSNTQYF. The V call is TRBV30, the J call TRBJ2-3; D may be TRBD1 or TRBD2 (5 bases each). This CDR3 contains 16 residues. Trimming left V 1 base short and J 7 bases short, with 21 bases between. CDR1 GTSNPN and CDR2 SVGIG come from the germline V gene (reference sequence).

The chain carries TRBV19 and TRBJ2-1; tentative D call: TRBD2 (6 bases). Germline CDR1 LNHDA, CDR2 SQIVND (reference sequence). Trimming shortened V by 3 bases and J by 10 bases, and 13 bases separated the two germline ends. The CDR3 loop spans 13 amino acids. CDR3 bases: TGTGCCAGTAGTATGGCGGGAATCCGGGAGCAGTTCTTC. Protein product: CASSMAGIREQFF.

In DNA, the CDR3 is TGTGCCAGCAGCATGGGACCCCTTCCCAATGAGCAGTTCTTC. Translation: CASSMGPLPNEQFF. V usage is TRBV7-2 and J usage is TRBJ2-1, with D perhaps assigned TRBD1 or TRBD2 (5 bases each). Germline V gives CDR1 SGHTA, CDR2 FQGNSA. CDR3 length: 14 residues. Trimming took off 5 bases at V and 6 bases at J, with 14 bases between the two ends.

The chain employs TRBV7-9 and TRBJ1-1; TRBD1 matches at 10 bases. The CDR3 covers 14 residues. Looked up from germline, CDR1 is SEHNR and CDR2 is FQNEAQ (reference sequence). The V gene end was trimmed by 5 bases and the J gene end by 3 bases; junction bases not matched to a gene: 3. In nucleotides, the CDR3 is TGTGCCAGCAGCATTGGACAGGGGGACACTGAAGCTTTCTTT. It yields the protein CASSIGQGDTEAFF.

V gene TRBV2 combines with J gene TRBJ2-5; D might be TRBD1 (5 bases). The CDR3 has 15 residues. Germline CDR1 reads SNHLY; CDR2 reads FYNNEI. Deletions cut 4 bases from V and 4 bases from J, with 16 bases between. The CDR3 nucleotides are TGTGCCAGCAGTGGGGATGACAGCCGAGGAGAGACCCAGTACTTC. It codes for CASSGDDSRGETQYF.

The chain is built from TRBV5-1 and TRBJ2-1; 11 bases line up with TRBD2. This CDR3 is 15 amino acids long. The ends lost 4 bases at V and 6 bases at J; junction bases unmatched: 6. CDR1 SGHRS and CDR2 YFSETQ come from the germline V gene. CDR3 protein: CASSPLAGGPNEQFF. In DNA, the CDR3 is TGCGCCAGCAGCCCCCTAGCGGGGGGACCCAATGAGCAGTTCTTC.

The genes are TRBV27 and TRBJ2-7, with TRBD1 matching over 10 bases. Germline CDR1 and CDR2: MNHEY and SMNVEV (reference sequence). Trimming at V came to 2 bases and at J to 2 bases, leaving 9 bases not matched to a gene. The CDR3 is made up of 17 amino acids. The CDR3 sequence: CASSLVSPDRGTYEQYF. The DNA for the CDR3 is TGTGCCAGCAGTTTAGTCTCTCCGGACAGGGGGACCTACGAGCAGTACTTC.

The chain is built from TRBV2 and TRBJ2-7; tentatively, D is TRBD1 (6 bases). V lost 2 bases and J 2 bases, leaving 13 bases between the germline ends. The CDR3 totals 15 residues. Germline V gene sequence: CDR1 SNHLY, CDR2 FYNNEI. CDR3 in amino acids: CASSELQGVTYEQYF. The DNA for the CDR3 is TGTGCCAGCAGTGAATTACAGGGAGTAACCTACGAGCAGTACTTC.

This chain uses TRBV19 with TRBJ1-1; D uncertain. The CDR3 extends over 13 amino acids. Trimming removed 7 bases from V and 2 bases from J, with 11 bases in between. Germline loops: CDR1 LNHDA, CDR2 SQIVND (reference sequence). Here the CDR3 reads CASMERLNTEAFF. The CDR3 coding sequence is TGTGCCAGTATGGAGAGATTAAACACTGAAGCTTTCTTT. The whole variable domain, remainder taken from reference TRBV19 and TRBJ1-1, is DGGITQSPKYLFRKEGQNVTLSCEQNLNHDAMYWYRQDPGQGLRLIYYSQIVNDFQKGDIAEGYSVSREKKESFPLTVTSAQKNPTAFYLCASMERLNTEAFFGQGTRLTVV.

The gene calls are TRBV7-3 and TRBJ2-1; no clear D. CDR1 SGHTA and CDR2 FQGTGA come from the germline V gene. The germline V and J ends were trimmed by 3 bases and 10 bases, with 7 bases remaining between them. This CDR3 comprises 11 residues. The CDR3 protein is CASSLGTEQFF. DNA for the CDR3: TGTGCCAGCAGCTTGGGTACGGAGCAGTTCTTC.

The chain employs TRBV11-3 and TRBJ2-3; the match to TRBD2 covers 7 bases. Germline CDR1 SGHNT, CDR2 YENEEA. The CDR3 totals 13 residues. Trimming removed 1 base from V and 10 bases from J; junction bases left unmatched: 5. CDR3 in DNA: TGTGCCAGCAGCTTAGGGGGGGGTGAGGCGCAGTATTTT. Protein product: CASSLGGGEAQYF.

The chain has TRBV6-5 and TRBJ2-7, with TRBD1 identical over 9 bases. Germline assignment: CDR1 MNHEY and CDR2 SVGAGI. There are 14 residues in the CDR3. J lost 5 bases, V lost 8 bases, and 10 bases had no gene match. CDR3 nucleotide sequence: TGTGCCAGCCGCTTGGACAGGGGTCGGGACGAGCAGTACTTC. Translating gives CASRLDRGRDEQYF.

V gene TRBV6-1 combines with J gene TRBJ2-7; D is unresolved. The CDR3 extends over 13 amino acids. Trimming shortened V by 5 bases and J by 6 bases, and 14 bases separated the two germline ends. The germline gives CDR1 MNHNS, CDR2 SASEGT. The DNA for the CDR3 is TGTGCCAGCAGTTATATGAATCCCTTCGAGCAGTACTTC. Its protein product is CASSYMNPFEQYF.

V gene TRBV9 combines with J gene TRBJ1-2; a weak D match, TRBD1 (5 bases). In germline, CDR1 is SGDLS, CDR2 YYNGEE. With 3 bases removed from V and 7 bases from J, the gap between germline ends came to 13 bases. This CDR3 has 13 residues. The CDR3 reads CASSAGADGGYTF. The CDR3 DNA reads TGTGCCAGCAGCGCCGGGGCTGACGGTGGCTACACCTTC.